These T cell receptor beta chains were read from a single sample in a study of T cells after yellow fever vaccination. MiXCR, applied by TCRdb to the 5' RACE reads, yields one record per CDR3 protein. The sample lists 550,000 to 750,000 distinct CDR3 sequences, around an eighth occurring once. The sample consisted of PBMCs, taken on the day of the yellow fever booster vaccination. The receptors were gathered from a man aged 25 to 40 who received the YFV17D yellow fever vaccine. Both conserved end residues are trimmed from each CDR3. Fields, in order: J gene, V gene, CDR3 protein.

J: TRBJ2-2
V: TRBV28
CDR3: ASSSTRISGELF

J: TRBJ2-5
V: TRBV6-5
CDR3: ASSLAPGTTGGIQY

J: TRBJ2-1
V: TRBV2
CDR3: ASGGTNAYGQF

J: TRBJ2-2
V: TRBV20-1
CDR3: SARVSGTNAGELF

J: TRBJ2-7
V: TRBV7-2
CDR3: ASSLDAQAGQS

J: TRBJ2-7
V: TRBV29-1
CDR3: SVVIMGQGGHEQY

J: TRBJ1-5
V: TRBV7-2
CDR3: ASSLASRGSNQPQH

J: TRBJ2-7
V: TRBV20-1
CDR3: SASDGGQGWEQY

J: TRBJ2-3
V: TRBV12-3/TRBV12-4
CDR3: ASSLGGRGTQY

J: TRBJ2-1
V: TRBV10-3
CDR3: ATHGAGGPNEQF

J: TRBJ1-6
V: TRBV20-1
CDR3: SARVAGQNNSPLH

J: TRBJ2-7
V: TRBV28
CDR3: ASSLSGRAGEQY

J: TRBJ2-2
V: TRBV7-9
CDR3: ASSLDRTGELF

J: TRBJ2-7
V: TRBV6-1
CDR3: ASRRTGQSYEQY

J: TRBJ2-7
V: TRBV5-1
CDR3: ASSLDGQSSYEQY

J: TRBJ1-1
V: TRBV29-1
CDR3: SVALSTEAF

J: TRBJ2-7
V: TRBV5-5
CDR3: ASSLAGGSGEQY

J: TRBJ2-1
V: TRBV6-5
CDR3: ASSYPTSGRFGEQF

J: TRBJ2-5
V: TRBV6-1
CDR3: ASSTLRVSEETQY

J: TRBJ2-7
V: TRBV4-3
CDR3: ASSQGAGSSYEQY

J: TRBJ1-5
V: TRBV19
CDR3: ASGQGEGNQPQH

J: TRBJ1-5
V: TRBV18
CDR3: ASSALQGGGNQPQH

J: TRBJ2-7
V: TRBV7-8
CDR3: ASSLGTSVEQY

J: TRBJ1-1
V: TRBV29-1
CDR3: SAGTALNTEAF

J: TRBJ2-1
V: TRBV20-1
CDR3: CARASGGRSYNEQF

J: TRBJ2-7
V: TRBV18
CDR3: ASSLQSDRAEQY

J: TRBJ2-5
V: TRBV3-1
CDR3: ASSRASEETQY